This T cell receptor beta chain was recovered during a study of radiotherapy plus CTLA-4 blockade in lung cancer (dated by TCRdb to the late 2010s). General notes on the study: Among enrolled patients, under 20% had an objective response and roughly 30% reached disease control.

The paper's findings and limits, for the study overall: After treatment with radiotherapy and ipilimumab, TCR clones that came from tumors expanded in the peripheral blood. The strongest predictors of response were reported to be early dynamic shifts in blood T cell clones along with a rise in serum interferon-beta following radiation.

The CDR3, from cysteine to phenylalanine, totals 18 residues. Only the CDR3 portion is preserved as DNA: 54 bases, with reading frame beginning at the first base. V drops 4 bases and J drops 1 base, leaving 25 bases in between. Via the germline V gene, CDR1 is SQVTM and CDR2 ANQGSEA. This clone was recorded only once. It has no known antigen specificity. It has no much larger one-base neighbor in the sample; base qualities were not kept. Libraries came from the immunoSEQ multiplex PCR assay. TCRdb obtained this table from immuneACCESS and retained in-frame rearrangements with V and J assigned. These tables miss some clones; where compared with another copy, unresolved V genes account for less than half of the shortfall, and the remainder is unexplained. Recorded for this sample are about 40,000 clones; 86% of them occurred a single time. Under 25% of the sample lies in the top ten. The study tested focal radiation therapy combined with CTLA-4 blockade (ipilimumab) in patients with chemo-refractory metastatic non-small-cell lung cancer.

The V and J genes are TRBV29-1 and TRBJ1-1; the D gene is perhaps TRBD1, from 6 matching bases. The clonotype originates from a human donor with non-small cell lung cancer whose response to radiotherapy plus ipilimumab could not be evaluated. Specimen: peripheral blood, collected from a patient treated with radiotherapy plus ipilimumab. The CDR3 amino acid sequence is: CSVGLRGASPEWNTEAFF. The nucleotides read TGCAGCGTTGGCCTCCGGGGGGCCAGCCCGGAGTGGAACACTGAAGCTTTCTTT. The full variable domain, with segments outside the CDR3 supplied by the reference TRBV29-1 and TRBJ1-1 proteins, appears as SAVISQKPSRDICQRGTSLTIQCQVDSQVTMMFWYRQQPGQSLTLIATANQGSEATYESGFVIDKFPISRPNLTFSTLTVSNMSPEDSSIYLCSVGLRGASPEWNTEAFFGQGTRLTVV.